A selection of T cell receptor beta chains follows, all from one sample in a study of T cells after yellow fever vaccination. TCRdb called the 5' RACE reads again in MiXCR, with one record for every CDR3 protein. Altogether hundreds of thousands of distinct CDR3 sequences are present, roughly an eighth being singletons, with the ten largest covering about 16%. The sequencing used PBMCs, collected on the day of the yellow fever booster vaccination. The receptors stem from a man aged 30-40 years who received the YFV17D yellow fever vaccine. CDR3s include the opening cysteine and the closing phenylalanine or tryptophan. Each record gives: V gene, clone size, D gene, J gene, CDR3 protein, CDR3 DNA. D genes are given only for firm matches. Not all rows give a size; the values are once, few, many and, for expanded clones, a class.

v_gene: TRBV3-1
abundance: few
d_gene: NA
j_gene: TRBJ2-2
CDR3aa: CASSQLGTGELFF
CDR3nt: TGTGCCAGCAGCCAATTGGGAACCGGGGAGCTGTTTTTT

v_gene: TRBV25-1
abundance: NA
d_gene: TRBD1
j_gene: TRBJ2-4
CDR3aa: CASSEWDRGYIQYF
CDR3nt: TGTGCCAGCAGTGAATGGGACAGGGGTTACATTCAGTACTTC

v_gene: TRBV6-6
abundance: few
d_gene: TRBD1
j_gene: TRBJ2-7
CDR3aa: CASSPTGSLEQYF
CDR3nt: TGTGCCAGCAGTCCGACAGGGAGCCTCGAGCAGTACTTC

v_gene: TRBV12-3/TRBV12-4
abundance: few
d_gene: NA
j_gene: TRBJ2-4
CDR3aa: CASSPPGVSIQYF
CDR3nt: TGTGCCAGCAGTCCGCCTGGGGTAAGCATTCAGTACTTC

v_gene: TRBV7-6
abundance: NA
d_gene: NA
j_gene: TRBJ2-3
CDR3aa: CASSQRTAGSDTQYF
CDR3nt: TGTGCCAGCAGTCAACGGACAGCGGGGTCAGATACGCAGTATTTT

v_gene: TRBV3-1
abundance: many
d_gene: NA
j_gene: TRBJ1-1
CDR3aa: CASSQEGRGTEAFF
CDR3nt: TGTGCCAGCAGCCAAGAGGGGAGGGGCACTGAAGCTTTCTTT

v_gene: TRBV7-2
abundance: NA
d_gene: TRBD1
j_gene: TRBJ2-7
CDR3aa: CASSHVQGRLSYEQYF
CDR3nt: TGTGCCAGCAGCCATGTACAGGGGCGCTTGTCGTACGAGCAGTACTTC

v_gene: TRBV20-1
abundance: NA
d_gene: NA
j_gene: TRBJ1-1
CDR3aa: CRAPATEAFF
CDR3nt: TGCAGGGCTCCAGCCACTGAAGCTTTCTTT

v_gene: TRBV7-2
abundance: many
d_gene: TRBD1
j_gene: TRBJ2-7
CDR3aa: CASSRTGQGYEQYF
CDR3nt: TGTGCCAGCAGCCGGACGGGACAGGGCTACGAGCAGTACTTC

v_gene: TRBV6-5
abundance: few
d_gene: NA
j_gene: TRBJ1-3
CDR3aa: CASSYAFQSGNTIYF
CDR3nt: TGTGCCAGCAGTTACGCCTTCCAGTCTGGAAACACCATATATTTT

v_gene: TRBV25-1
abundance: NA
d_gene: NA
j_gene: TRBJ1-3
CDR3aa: CASTGWNTIYF
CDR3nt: TGTGCCAGCACCGGATGGAACACCATATATTTT

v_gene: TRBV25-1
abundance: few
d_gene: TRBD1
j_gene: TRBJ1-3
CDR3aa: CASSESDRVENTIYF
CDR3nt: TGTGCCAGCAGTGAGTCCGACAGGGTGGAAAACACCATATATTTT

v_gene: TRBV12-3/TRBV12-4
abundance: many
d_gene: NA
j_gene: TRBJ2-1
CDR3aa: CASRTSGNEQFF
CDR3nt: TGTGCCAGCAGAACAAGCGGAAATGAGCAGTTCTTC

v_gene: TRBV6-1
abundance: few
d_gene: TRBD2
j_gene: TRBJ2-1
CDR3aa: CASRPTSGATNEQFF
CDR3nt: TGTGCCAGCAGACCGACTAGCGGGGCCACCAATGAGCAGTTCTTC

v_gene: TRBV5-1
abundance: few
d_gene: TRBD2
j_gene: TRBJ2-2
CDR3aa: CASSRGSSNTGELFF
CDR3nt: TGCGCCAGCAGCCGCGGGAGTTCGAACACCGGGGAGCTGTTTTTT

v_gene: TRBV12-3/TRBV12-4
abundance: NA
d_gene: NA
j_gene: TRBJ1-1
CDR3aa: CASLTDMNTEAFF
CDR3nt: TGTGCCAGCCTGACAGATATGAACACTGAAGCTTTCTTT

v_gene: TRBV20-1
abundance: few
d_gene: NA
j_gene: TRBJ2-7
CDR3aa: CSARLSEQYF
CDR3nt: TGCAGTGCTAGACTATCCGAGCAGTACTTC

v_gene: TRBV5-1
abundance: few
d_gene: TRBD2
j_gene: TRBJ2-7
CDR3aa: CASSPNAGEAYEQYF
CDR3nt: TGCGCCAGCAGCCCGAACGCGGGAGAAGCCTACGAGCAGTACTTC

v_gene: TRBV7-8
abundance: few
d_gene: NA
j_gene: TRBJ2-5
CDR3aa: CASSLRPTGAGETQYF
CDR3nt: TGTGCCAGCAGCTTACGTCCGACGGGGGCCGGAGAGACCCAGTACTTC

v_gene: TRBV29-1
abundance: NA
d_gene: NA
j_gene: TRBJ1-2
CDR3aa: CSVTEPSYGYTF
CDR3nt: TGCAGCGTTACCGAACCCAGCTATGGCTACACCTTC

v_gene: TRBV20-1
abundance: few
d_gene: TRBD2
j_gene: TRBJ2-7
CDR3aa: CSANHLGLADSYEQYF
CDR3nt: TGCAGTGCAAACCATCTGGGACTAGCGGACTCCTACGAGCAGTACTTC

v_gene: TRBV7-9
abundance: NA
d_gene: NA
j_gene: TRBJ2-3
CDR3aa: CASSLSGVEDTQYF
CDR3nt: TGTGCCAGCAGCTTATCAGGGGTGGAAGATACGCAGTATTTT

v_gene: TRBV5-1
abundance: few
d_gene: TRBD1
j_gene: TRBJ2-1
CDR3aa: CASSLYTGTGRYNEQFF
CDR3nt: TGCGCCAGCAGCCTTTATACCGGGACAGGCCGCTACAATGAGCAGTTCTTC

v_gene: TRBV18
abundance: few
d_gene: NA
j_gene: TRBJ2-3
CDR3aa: CASLLQVTDTQYF
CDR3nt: TGTGCCAGCTTATTACAGGTCACAGATACGCAGTATTTT

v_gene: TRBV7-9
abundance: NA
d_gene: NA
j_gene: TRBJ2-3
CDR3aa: CASSPRWADTQYF
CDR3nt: TGTGCCAGCAGCCCTAGGTGGGCAGATACGCAGTATTTT

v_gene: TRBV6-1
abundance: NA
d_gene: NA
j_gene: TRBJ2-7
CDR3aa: CASRRSSGGVSPREQYF
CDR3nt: TGTGCCAGCAGACGGAGTTCCGGTGGGGTTTCCCCGCGCGAGCAGTACTTC

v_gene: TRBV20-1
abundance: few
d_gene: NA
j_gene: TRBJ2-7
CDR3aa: CSAKLLANVYEQYF
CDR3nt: TGCAGTGCAAAACTCCTAGCGAACGTCTACGAGCAGTACTTC

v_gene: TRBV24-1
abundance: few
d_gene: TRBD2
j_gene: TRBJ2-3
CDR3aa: CATSESSGLPGTDTQYF
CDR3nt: TGTGCCACCAGTGAGTCTAGCGGGCTCCCCGGGACAGATACGCAGTATTTT

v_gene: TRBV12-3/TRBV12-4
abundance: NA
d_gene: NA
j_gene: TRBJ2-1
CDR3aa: CASSLKSVKANNEQFF
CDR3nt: TGTGCCAGCAGTTTAAAAAGCGTCAAGGCTAACAATGAGCAGTTCTTC

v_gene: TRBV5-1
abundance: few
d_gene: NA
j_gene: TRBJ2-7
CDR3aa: CASRQQGREQYF
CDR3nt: TGCGCCAGCAGACAACAGGGTCGGGAGCAGTACTTC

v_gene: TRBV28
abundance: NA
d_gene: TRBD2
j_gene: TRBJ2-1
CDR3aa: CASSLAGASDEQFF
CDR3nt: TGTGCCAGCAGTCTAGCGGGAGCGAGTGATGAGCAGTTCTTC

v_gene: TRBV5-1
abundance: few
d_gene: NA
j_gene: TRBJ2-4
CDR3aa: CASSVIPGAKNIQYF
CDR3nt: TGCGCCAGCAGCGTGATTCCGGGAGCCAAAAACATTCAGTACTTC